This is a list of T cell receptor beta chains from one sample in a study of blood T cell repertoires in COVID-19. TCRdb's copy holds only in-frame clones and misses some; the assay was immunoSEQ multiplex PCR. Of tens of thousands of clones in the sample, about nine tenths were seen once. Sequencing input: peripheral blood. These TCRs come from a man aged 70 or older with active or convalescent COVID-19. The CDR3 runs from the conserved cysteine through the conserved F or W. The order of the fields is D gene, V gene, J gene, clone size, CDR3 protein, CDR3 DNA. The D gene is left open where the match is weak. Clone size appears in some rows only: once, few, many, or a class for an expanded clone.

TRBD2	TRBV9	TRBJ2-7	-	CASSAGTSGAYEQYF	TGTGCCAGCAGCGCGGGGACTAGCGGAGCCTACGAGCAGTACTTC
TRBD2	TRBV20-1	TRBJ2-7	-	CSASPGLAELPPYEQYF	TGCAGTGCTAGTCCGGGACTAGCGGAACTACCCCCCTACGAGCAGTACTTC
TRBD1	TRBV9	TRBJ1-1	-	CASSVSKGAGDTEAFF	TGTGCCAGCAGCGTATCGAAGGGGGCAGGGGACACTGAAGCTTTCTTT
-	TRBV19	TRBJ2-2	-	CASRPDSLNTGELFF	TGTGCCAGTAGACCGGACAGCCTAAACACCGGGGAGCTGTTTTTT
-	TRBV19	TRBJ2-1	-	CASSIGSSYNEQFF	TGTGCCAGTAGTATAGGGAGCTCCTACAATGAGCAGTTCTTC
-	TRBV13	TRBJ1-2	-	CASSFEGRGYGYTF	TGTGCCAGCAGCTTTGAGGGCCGGGGCTATGGCTACACCTTC
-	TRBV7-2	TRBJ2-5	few	CASSTTVQETQYF	TGTGCCAGCAGCACGACTGTTCAAGAGACCCAGTACTTC
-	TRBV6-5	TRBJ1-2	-	CATTKNPAGYSYTF	TGTGCCACTACGAAAAATCCAGCAGGGTATAGCTACACCTTC
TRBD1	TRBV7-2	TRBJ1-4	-	CASSKDRGDASGEKLFF	TGTGCCAGCAGCAAGGACAGGGGCGACGCCAGCGGTGAAAAACTGTTTTTT
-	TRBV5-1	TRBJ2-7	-	CASSRVADSYEQYF	TGCGCCAGCAGCCGCGTGGCGGACTCCTACGAGCAGTACTTC
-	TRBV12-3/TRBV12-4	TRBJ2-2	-	CASSSYTGELFF	TGTGCCAGCAGTTCGTACACCGGGGAGCTGTTTTTT
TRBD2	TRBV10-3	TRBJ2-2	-	CAISALAGAVSGELFF	TGTGCCATCAGTGCGCTAGCGGGAGCGGTATCCGGGGAGCTGTTTTTT
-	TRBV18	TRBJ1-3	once	CASSPSWGLRNTIYF	TGTGCCAGCTCACCGTCATGGGGGCTTAGAAACACCATATATTTT
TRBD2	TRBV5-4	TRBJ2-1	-	CASSWGGGSYRPNEQFF	TGTGCCAGCAGCTGGGGGGGTGGGTCATACCGGCCCAATGAGCAGTTCTTC
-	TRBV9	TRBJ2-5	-	CASSVAGLGQETQYF	TGTGCCAGCAGCGTAGCTGGACTGGGGCAAGAGACCCAGTACTTC
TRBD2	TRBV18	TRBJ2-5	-	CASSPRTSGKETQYF	TGTGCCAGCTCACCACGGACTAGCGGGAAAGAGACCCAGTACTTC
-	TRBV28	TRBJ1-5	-	CASSYPPGGNQPQHF	TGTGCCAGCAGTTACCCTCCAGGGGGCAATCAGCCCCAGCATTTT
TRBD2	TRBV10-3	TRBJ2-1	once	CAISRTGTSGSVEQFF	TGTGCCATCAGCCGGACCGGGACTAGCGGGAGTGTGGAGCAGTTCTTC